One and the same sample provided the 2 T cell receptor beta chains below, sequenced in a study of CXCR3-negative and CXCR3-positive naive CD8 T cells. TRB cDNA was prepared as libraries by UMI-labeled 5' RACE. Reprocessing the 5' RACE reads, TCRdb reports a single entry for every CDR3 protein and omits DNA. Its listing shows 37,000 or so distinct CDR3 sequences. Sequencing was carried out using memory CD8+ T cells from blood. The origin of the receptors is a human donor in good health. Some clones in this sample may be carry-over from other donors' samples.

The J gene is TRBJ2-2, the V gene TRBV6-2 or TRBV6-3; as DNA is missing, the TRBD1 call by TCRdb cannot be tested. The CDR3 covers 16 residues. Per germline, CDR1 MNHEY and CDR2 SVGEGT. CDR3 region: CAGSYSRAGFSGELFF.

The chain has TRBV7-9 and TRBJ1-2; TCRdb gives TRBD1 as the D gene, but with no DNA this cannot be confirmed. Germline lookup yields CDR1 SEHNR and CDR2 FQNEAQ (reference sequence). The CDR3 totals 17 residues. CDR3 loop: CASSPQAGVGTEKGYTF.